This is a list of T cell receptor beta chains from one sample in a study of blood T cell repertoires in COVID-19. Produced via immunoSEQ multiplex PCR; TCRdb's table is partial and in-frame only. In the table there are more than 150,000 clones, roughly 89% of which are singletons. Sequenced input: peripheral blood. All receptors derive from a man in his forties with acute or convalescent COVID-19. Each CDR3 is given with its conserved first and last residue. D genes are given only for firm matches. The listing skips clone size in some rows; elsewhere it reads once, few, many or a size class.

>-|TRBJ2-7|-|13|TRBV12-3/TRBV12-4
TGTGCCAGCAGTTTGGGCAGACCCTACGAGCAGTACTTC
CASSLGRPYEQYF
>-|TRBJ1-2|-|12|TRBV28
TGTGCCAGCCTTCAGGGAGGCGGTGGCTACACCTTC
CASLQGGGGYTF
>TRBD1|TRBJ1-1|-|14|TRBV18
TGTGCCAGCTCACGACAGGGGAGGAACACTGAAGCTTTCTTT
CASSRQGRNTEAFF
>TRBD1|TRBJ1-5|-|16|TRBV19
TGTGCCAGTAGTATTACTTGGGGACAGGTCAATCAGCCCCAGCATTTT
CASSITWGQVNQPQHF
>-|TRBJ1-2|-|15|TRBV27
TGTGCCAGCAGTTTATGGGGAGTCGGAAACTATGGCTACACCTTC
CASSLWGVGNYGYTF
>TRBD1|TRBJ1-6|-|14|TRBV19
TGTGCCAGTACTCGGACAGGGACCGGTTCACCCCTCCACTTT
CASTRTGTGSPLHF
>TRBD2|TRBJ2-1|-|16|TRBV3-1/TRBV3-2
TGTGCCAGCAGCCAAGATCTAGCGGGGGGGATCAATGAGCAGTTCTTC
CASSQDLAGGINEQFF
>-|TRBJ1-6|-|14|TRBV18
TGTGCCAGCTCACCCGGGGGTGGGGGTTCACCCCTCCACTTT
CASSPGGGGSPLHF
>TRBD1|TRBJ1-3|-|14|TRBV7-9
TGTGCCAGCAGACCGACAGGGAACGGAAACACCATATATTTT
CASRPTGNGNTIYF
>-|TRBJ1-5|once|17|TRBV4-3
TGCGCCAGCAGCCAAGGCACAGGGTCGGGGAGCAATCAGCCCCAGCATTTT
CASSQGTGSGSNQPQHF
>TRBD1|TRBJ2-7|-|14|TRBV10-3
TGTGCCATCAGTGACGACAGGGGAGCCTACGAGCAGTACTTC
CAISDDRGAYEQYF
>TRBD1|TRBJ2-2|-|15|TRBV7-2
TGTGCCAGCAGCTGGGGGACAGTTAACACCGGGGAGCTGTTTTTT
CASSWGTVNTGELFF
>-|TRBJ1-3|-|13|TRBV29-1
TGCAGCGGTCAGGGGTTCTCTGGAAACACCATATATTTT
CSGQGFSGNTIYF
>TRBD1|TRBJ2-2|-|17|TRBV19
TGTGCCAGTAGTAGATCGATGAGACAGGGGGTGCACGGGGAGCTGTTTTTT
CASSRSMRQGVHGELFF
>TRBD2|TRBJ2-2|-|17|TRBV9
TGTGCCAGCAGCGTAGTTCCTAGCGGGGGTTTGGCCGGGGAGCTGTTTTTT
CASSVVPSGGLAGELFF
>TRBD2|TRBJ2-3|-|15|TRBV9
TGTGCCAGCAGCGTAGTTCGGGCTAGCGGGGGGGCCCAGTATTTT
CASSVVRASGGAQYF
>TRBD1|TRBJ1-1|-|15|TRBV11-2
TGTGCCAGCAGCTATTCGACAGGGTTTTTCACTGAAGCTTTCTTT
CASSYSTGFFTEAFF
>TRBD1|TRBJ2-2|-|14|TRBV19
TGTGCCAGTACCAGGACAGGGGATCACGGGGAGCTGTTTTTT
CASTRTGDHGELFF
>TRBD2|TRBJ2-1|once|14|TRBV30
TGTGCCTGGTTAGGAAGCGGGGGGGCAAATGAGCAGTTCTTC
CAWLGSGGANEQFF
>-|TRBJ1-6|-|14|TRBV5-1
TGCGCCAGCAGCTTGGTTGACGGGAATTCACCCCTCCACTTT
CASSLVDGNSPLHF
>-|TRBJ2-7|-|15|TRBV5-4
TGTGCCAGCAGCTTGTTTACGGGGGGCTACGACGAGCAGTACTTC
CASSLFTGGYDEQYF
>TRBD1|TRBJ2-7|few|16|TRBV4-2
TGTGCCAGCAGCCAAGACACCGGGACAGGGTCCTACGAGCAGTACTTC
CASSQDTGTGSYEQYF
>-|TRBJ1-5|-|17|TRBV6-6
TGTGCCAGCAGTCCTGGCGGGCCCCGGTCCCGCAATCAGCCCCAGCATTTT
CASSPGGPRSRNQPQHF
>TRBD1|TRBJ1-4|-|17|TRBV7-6
TGTGCCAGCAGCTTGGGACAGGGAGGGGCAACTAATGAAAAACTGTTTTTT
CASSLGQGGATNEKLFF
>-|TRBJ2-5|few|17|TRBV5-8
TGTGCCAGCAGCTTGACTAGCTTATGGATACCCAAAGAGACCCAGTACTTC
CASSLTSLWIPKETQYF
>TRBD2|TRBJ2-1|-|14|TRBV6-4
TGTGCCAGCAGCGCGACTAGCGGGGGGACCGAGCCGTTCTTC
CASSATSGGTEPFF
>TRBD1|TRBJ2-3|-|16|TRBV5-1
TGCGCCAGCAGCCCTGGGGACAGGGCTAGCACAGATACGCAGTATTTT
CASSPGDRASTDTQYF
>-|TRBJ1-1|-|15|TRBV3-1/TRBV3-2
TGTGCCAGCAGCCCTTACACTAAGGGAGGGACTGAAGCTTTCTTT
CASSPYTKGGTEAFF
>-|TRBJ2-1|-|14|TRBV4-1
TGCGCCAGCAGCCGGTCCCCCGGGTGGAATGAGCAGTTCTTC
CASSRSPGWNEQFF
>-|TRBJ1-5|-|18|TRBV2
TGTGCCAGCAGTCCGTTCTTTACACGACTAAGGGTCAATCAGCCCCAGCATTTT
CASSPFFTRLRVNQPQHF
>-|TRBJ1-5|-|14|TRBV11-2
TGTGCCAGCAGCTTAGATTTGCCAGGGCAGCCCCAGCATTTT
CASSLDLPGQPQHF
>-|TRBJ2-5|-|15|TRBV19
TGTGCCAGTAGTATAGGAGGACAGACGCAAGAGACCCAGTACTTC
CASSIGGQTQETQYF
>-|TRBJ1-3|-|15|TRBV7-8
TGTGCCAGCAGCTTAGACAGGGTTGCTGGAAACACCATATATTTT
CASSLDRVAGNTIYF
>-|TRBJ1-1|-|14|TRBV28
TGTGCCAGCAGTATCCCACAGGGCCTAGGGGGAGCTTTCTTT
CASSIPQGLGGAFF
>-|TRBJ2-7|-|13|TRBV29-1
TGCAGCGTTGAAGTTCGCGGGGCCTACGAGCAGTACTTC
CSVEVRGAYEQYF
>-|TRBJ1-5|-|14|TRBV5-1
TGCGCCAGCAGCCCGGCGGGGGGAGCTGGGCCCCAGCATTTT
CASSPAGGAGPQHF
>-|TRBJ1-6|-|15|TRBV6-5
TGTGCCAGCAGTTCAGGGGCTGGTTTCAATTCACCCCTCCACTTT
CASSSGAGFNSPLHF
>-|TRBJ2-3|-|15|TRBV5-1
TGCGCCAGCAGCCAGCCCAGGGGTAGCACAGATACGCAGTATTTT
CASSQPRGSTDTQYF
>-|TRBJ2-1|-|13|TRBV5-4
TGTGCCAGCAGCCACATGCGGGACAATGAGCAGTTCTTC
CASSHMRDNEQFF
>-|TRBJ2-3|-|14|TRBV9
TGTGCCAGCAGCGTAGAATTCGGGACAGATACGCAGTATTTT
CASSVEFGTDTQYF
>TRBD2|TRBJ2-5|-|17|TRBV4-2
TGTGCCAGCAGCCAAGATCGGTTAGCGGGGGGGCCAGGGACCCAGTACTTC
CASSQDRLAGGPGTQYF
>-|TRBJ1-2|-|15|TRBV28
TGTGCCAGCAGTCCGACAGGTAGTTCGAGCTATGGCTACACCTTC
CASSPTGSSSYGYTF
>TRBD1|TRBJ2-2|-|16|TRBV25-1
TGTGCCAGCAGTGACAACAGGGGATTTGACACCGGGGAGCTGTTTTTT
CASSDNRGFDTGELFF
>-|TRBJ1-5|-|15|TRBV18
TGTGCCAGCTCACCAAGCCAGGGGAGCAATCAGCCCCAGCATTTT
CASSPSQGSNQPQHF
>TRBD2|TRBJ2-1|-|13|TRBV10-2
TGCGCCAGCCGAGAAGCGGGGATTAATGAGCAGTTCTTC
CASREAGINEQFF
>-|TRBJ1-3|-|20|TRBV6-6
TGTGCCAGCAGTCGTCAGATTAGCGGAGGCCGAAGGGGCTCTGGAAACACCATATATTTT
CASSRQISGGRRGSGNTIYF
>TRBD1|TRBJ1-4|-|15|TRBV24-1
TGTGCCACCAGTGATGGGACAGCAACTAATGAAAAACTGTTTTTT
CATSDGTATNEKLFF
>TRBD1|TRBJ2-5|-|16|TRBV9
TGTGCCAGCAGCGTAGGAATGGGACAGGGGAGGGAGACCCAGTACTTC
CASSVGMGQGRETQYF